This T cell receptor beta chain was captured by sequencing in a study of technical replicates of blood from a handful of donors. Here immunoSEQ multiplex PCR was the method, and the copy in TCRdb shows in-frame clones only, minus some. Found here are around 90,000 clones, just under 95% of them singletons; the top ten hold approximately 0.39%. CDR1 is LGHNA, CDR2 YSLEER, per germline. CDR3 length: 15 amino acids. V was pared by 4 bases and J by 4 bases, with 13 bases between. The sample taken for sequencing was T cells isolated from PBMCs. V gene TRBV4-3 combines with J gene TRBJ2-2; a weak D match, TRBD2 (5 bases). The receptor was derived from a human donor in good health. CDR3 loop: CASSPTPGSTGELFF. The CDR3, as DNA: TGCGCCAGCAGCCCAACCCCGGGGAGCACCGGGGAGCTGTTTTTT.